This record concerns one TCR beta chain sequence. Random hexamers were used to reverse transcribe the RNA input (roughly 0.5 to 1 ug). The CDR3 of TCR beta was amplified by immunoSEQ multiplex PCR across 54 Vbeta and 13 Jbeta. TCRdb processed the immunoSEQ multiplex PCR reads anew with MiXCR; each CDR3 protein has one entry. Altogether around 150,000 distinct CDR3 sequences are present, 93% being singletons, with the ten largest covering 0.13%. Trimming took off 3 bases at V and 2 bases at J, with 15 bases between the two ends. The CDR3 is 16 residues long. Germline V lookup: CDR1 MGHRA, CDR2 YSYEKL. The study sequenced TCR beta in blood CD8+ and CD4+ T cells. The record originates from a study of CD8 T cells in Susac syndrome.

The chain carries TRBV4-1 and TRBJ2-3; weak D call: TRBD2 (6 bases). The source material was CD4+ T cells from PBMCs. This TCR was sampled from a human donor in good health. The CDR3 nucleotides read TGCGCCAGCAGCCAGGGCCGGGACTTAAACACAGATACGCAGTATTTT. It yields the protein CASSQGRDLNTDTQYF.